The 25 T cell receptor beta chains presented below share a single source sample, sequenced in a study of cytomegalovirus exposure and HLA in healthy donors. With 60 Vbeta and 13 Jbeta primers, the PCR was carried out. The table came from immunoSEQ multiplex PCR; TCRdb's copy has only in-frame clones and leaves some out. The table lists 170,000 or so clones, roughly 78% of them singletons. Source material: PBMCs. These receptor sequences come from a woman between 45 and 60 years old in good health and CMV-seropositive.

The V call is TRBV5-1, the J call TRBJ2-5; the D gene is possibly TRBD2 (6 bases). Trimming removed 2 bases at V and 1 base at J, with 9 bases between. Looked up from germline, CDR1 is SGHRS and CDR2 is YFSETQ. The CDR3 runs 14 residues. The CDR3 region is CASSLMGGQETQYF. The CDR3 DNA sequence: TGCGCCAGCAGCTTAATGGGGGGCCAAGAGACCCAGTACTTC.

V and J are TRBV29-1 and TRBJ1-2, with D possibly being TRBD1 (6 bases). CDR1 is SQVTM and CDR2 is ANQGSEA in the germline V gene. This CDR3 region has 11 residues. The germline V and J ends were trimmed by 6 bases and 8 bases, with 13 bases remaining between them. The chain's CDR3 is CSVRGGEGYTF. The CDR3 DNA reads TGCAGCGTGAGAGGGGGAGAAGGCTACACCTTC.

CDR3 region: CASSLGRTSGLEQYF. For the CDR3, the DNA is TGCGCCAGCAGCTTAGGGAGGACCTCGGGTCTCGAGCAGTACTTC. The rearrangement joins TRBV5-1 to TRBJ2-7, with a weak D call TRBD2 (6 bases). Germline values: CDR1 SGHRS, CDR2 YFSETQ. CDR3 size: 15 residues. The germline V and J ends were trimmed by 2 bases and 6 bases, with 18 bases remaining between them.

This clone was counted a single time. The CDR3 protein is CASSMVRAPRPQHF. CDR3 DNA: TGTGCCAGTAGTATGGTAAGAGCCCCTAGGCCCCAGCATTTT. The chain couples TRBV19 to TRBJ1-5; D remains unclear. The CDR3 has 14 amino acids. The germline V gene encodes CDR1 LNHDA and CDR2 SQIVND (reference sequence). Trimming took off 3 bases at V and 9 bases at J, with 15 bases between the two ends.

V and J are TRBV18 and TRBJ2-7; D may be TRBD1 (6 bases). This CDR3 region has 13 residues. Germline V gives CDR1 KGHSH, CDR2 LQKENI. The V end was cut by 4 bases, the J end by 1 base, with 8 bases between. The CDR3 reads CASSQGVSYEQYF. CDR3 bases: TGTGCCAGCTCACAGGGGGTTTCCTACGAGCAGTACTTC.

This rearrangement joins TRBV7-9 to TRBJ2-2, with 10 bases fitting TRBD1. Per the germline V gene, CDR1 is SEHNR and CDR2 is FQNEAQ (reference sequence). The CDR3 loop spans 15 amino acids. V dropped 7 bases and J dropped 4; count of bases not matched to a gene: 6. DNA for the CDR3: TGTGCCAGCACCCCGACAGGGGGCGGCACCGGGGAGCTGTTTTTT. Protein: CASTPTGGGTGELFF.

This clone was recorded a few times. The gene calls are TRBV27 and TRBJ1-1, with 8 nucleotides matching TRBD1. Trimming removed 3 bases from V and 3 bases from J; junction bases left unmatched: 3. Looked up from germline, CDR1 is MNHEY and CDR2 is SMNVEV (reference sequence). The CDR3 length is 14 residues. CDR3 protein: CASSFVRGHTEAFF. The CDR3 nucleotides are TGTGCCAGCAGTTTCGTCAGGGGGCACACTGAAGCTTTCTTT.

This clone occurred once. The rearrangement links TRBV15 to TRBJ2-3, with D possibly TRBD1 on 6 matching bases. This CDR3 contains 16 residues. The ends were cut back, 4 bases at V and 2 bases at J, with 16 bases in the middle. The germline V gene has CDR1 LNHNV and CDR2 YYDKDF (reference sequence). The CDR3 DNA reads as TGTGCCACCAGCAACTCTTTGACAGGCTTCACAGATACGCAGTATTTT. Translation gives CATSNSLTGFTDTQYF.

The CDR3 region has the DNA TGTGCCAGCAGTCAAAGCCGTATGGGGACTTTGAACACCGGGGAGCTGTTTTTT. It specifies CASSQSRMGTLNTGELFF. The rearrangement uses TRBV2 and TRBJ2-2; tentatively, D is TRBD2 (6 bases). The CDR3 runs 18 residues. V lost 5 bases, J lost 1 base, and 20 bases lay in between. CDR1 SNHLY and CDR2 FYNNEI come from the germline V gene.

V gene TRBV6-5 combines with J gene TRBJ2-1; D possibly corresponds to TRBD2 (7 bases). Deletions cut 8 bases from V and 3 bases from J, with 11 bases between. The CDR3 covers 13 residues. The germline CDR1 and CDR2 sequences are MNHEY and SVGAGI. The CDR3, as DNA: TGTGCCAGCGCGGGGGCCTTCTACAATGAGCAGTTCTTC. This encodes CASAGAFYNEQFF.

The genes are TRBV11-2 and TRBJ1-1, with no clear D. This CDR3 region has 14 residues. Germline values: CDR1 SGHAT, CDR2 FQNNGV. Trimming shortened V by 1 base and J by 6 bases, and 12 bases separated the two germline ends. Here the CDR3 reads CASSLAPGGPEAFF. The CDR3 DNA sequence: TGTGCCAGCAGCTTAGCCCCGGGCGGGCCTGAAGCTTTCTTT. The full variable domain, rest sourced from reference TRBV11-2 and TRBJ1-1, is EAGVAQSPRYKIIEKRQSVAFWCNPISGHATLYWYQQILGQGPKLLIQFQNNGVVDDSQLPKDRFSAERLKGVDSTLKIQPAKLEDSAVYLCASSLAPGGPEAFFGQGTRLTVV.

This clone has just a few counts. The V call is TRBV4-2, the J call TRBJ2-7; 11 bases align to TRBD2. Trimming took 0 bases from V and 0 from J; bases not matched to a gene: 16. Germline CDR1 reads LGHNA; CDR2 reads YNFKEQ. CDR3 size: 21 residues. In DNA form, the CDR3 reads TGTGCCAGCAGCCAAGATTTCGAGAGGTCTAGCGGGGGGCCGAACTCCTACGAGCAGTACTTC. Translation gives CASSQDFERSSGGPNSYEQYF.

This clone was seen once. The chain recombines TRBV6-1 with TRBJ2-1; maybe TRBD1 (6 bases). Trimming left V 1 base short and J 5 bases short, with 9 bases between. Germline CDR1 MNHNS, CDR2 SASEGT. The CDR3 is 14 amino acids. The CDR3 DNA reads TGTGCCAGCAGTGAAGGTCCAGGGGACAATGAGCAGTTCTTC. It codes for CASSEGPGDNEQFF.

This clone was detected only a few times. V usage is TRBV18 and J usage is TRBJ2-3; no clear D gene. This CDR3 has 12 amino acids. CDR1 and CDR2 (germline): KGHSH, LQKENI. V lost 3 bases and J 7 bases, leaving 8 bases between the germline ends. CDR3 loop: CASSPPGNTQYF. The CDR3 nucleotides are TGTGCCAGCTCACCCCCAGGTAATACGCAGTATTTT.

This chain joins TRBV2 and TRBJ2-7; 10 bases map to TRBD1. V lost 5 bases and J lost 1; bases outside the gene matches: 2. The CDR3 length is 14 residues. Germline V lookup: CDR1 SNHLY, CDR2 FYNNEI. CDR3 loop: CASSRQGASYEQYF. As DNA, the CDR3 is TGTGCCAGCAGTCGACAGGGGGCGTCCTACGAGCAGTACTTC.

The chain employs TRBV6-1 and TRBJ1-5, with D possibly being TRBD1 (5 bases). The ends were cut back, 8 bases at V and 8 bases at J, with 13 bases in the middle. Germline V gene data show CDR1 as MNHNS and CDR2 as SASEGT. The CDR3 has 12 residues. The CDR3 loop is CASGGKVKPQHF. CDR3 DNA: TGTGCCAGCGGGGGGAAGGTGAAGCCCCAGCATTTT.

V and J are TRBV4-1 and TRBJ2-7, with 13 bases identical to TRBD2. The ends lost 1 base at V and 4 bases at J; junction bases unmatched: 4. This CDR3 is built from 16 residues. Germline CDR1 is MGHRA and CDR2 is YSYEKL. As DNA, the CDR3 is TGCGCCAGCAGCCAAGGAAGACTAGCGGGGGGTTACGAGCAGTACTTC. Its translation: CASSQGRLAGGYEQYF.

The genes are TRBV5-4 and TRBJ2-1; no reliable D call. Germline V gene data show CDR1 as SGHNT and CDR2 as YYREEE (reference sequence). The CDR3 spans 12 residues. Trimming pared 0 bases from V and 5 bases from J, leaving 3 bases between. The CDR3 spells CASSLADNEQFF. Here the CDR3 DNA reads TGTGCCAGCAGCTTGGCTGACAATGAGCAGTTCTTC.

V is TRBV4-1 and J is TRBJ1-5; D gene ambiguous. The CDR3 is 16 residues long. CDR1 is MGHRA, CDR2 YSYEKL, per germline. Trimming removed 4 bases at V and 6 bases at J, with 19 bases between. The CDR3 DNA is TGCGCCAGCAGCCTCCGGGCCGGGGTAGCGCTTCAGCCCCAGCATTTT. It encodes CASSLRAGVALQPQHF.

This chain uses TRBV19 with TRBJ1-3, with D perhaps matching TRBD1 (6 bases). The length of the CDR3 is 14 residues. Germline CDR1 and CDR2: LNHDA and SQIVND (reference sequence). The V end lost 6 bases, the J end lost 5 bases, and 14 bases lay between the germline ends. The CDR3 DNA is TGTGCCAGTAGATCAGGACAGATTAGAAACACCATATATTTT. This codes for CASRSGQIRNTIYF. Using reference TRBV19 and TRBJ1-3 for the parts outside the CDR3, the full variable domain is DGGITQSPKYLFRKEGQNVTLSCEQNLNHDAMYWYRQDPGQGLRLIYYSQIVNDFQKGDIAEGYSVSREKKESFPLTVTSAQKNPTAFYLCASRSGQIRNTIYFGEGSWLTVV.

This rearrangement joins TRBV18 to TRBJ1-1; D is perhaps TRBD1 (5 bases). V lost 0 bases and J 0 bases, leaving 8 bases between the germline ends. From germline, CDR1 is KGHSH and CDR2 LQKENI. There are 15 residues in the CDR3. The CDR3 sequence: CASSPPRGVNTEAFF. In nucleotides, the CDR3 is TGTGCCAGCTCACCACCTAGGGGTGTGAACACTGAAGCTTTCTTT. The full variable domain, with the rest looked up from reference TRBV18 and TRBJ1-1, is NAGVMQNPRHLVRRRGQEARLRCSPMKGHSHVYWYRQLPEEGLKFMVYLQKENIIDESGMPKERFSAEFPKEGPSILRIQQVVRGDSAAYFCASSPPRGVNTEAFFGQGTRLTVV.

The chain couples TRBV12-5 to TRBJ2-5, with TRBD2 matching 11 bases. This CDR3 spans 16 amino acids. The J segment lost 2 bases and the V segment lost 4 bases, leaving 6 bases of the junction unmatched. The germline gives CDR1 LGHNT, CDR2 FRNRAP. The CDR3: CASGSGTSGRQETQYF. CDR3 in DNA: TGTGCTAGTGGTTCCGGGACTAGCGGTAGACAAGAGACCCAGTACTTC.

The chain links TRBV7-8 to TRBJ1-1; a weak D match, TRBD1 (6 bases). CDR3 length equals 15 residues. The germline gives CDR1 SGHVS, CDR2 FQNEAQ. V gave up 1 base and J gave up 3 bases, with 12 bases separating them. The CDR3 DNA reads TGTGCCAGCAGCTTAGACGGCAGGGGCGACACTGAAGCTTTCTTT. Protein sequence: CASSLDGRGDTEAFF.

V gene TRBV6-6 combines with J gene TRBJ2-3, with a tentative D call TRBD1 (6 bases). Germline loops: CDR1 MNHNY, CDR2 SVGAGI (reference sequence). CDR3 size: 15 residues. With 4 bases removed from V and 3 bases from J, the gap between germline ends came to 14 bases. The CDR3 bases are TGTGCCAGCAGTTCCTTGGGGCAGGGGACAGATACGCAGTATTTT. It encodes CASSSLGQGTDTQYF.

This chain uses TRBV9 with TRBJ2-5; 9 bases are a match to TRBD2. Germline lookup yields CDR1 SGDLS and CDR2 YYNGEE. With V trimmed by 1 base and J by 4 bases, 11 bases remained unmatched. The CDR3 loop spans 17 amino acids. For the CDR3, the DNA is TGTGCCAGCAGCGTAAGCCTAGCGGGGCGGGGTGGAGAGACCCAGTACTTC. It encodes CASSVSLAGRGGETQYF.